The 22 T cell receptor beta chains reported below all come from one sample, sequenced in a study of radiotherapy plus CTLA-4 blockade in lung cancer. Repertoires were generated with immunoSEQ multiplex PCR, while TCRdb's copy carries only in-frame clones and drops some. The sample includes about 120,000 clones, just under 80% seen only once; the top ten take around 4.8%. The sample in question was peripheral blood, obtained from a patient treated with radiotherapy plus ipilimumab. The receptors shown here come from a human donor with non-small cell lung cancer who had a partial response to radiotherapy plus ipilimumab.

CDR3 loop: CASSPGGTGVPNEQFF. Here the CDR3 DNA reads TGTGCCAGCTCACCAGGTGGGACAGGGGTCCCCAATGAGCAGTTCTTC. This chain links TRBV18 with TRBJ2-1; 10 nucleotides agree with TRBD1. Germline-derived CDR1 and CDR2 are KGHSH and LQKENI. V was clipped by 2 bases and J by 6 bases; unmatched bases: 7. The CDR3 is 16 amino acids.

Notes on this clone: At one of its ends the junction is not consistent with the germline gene, which may arise from a read error. This sample includes further DNA sequences coding for the same CDR3. The chain is built from TRBV15 and TRBJ2-2; maybe TRBD2 (5 bases). The length of the CDR3 is 17 residues. Germline CDR1 is LNHNV and CDR2 is YYDKDF (reference sequence). The CDR3 nucleotides are TGCGCCACCAGCAGAGCGAGCGGTATAGCGAACACCGGGGAGCTGTTTTTT. Translation gives CATSRASGIANTGELFF.

The chain has TRBV28 and TRBJ1-1, with D possibly matching TRBD1 (5 bases). In germline, CDR1 is MDHEN, CDR2 SYDVKM. The CDR3 is made up of 15 amino acids. V lost 4 bases and J lost 4, with 16 bases in between. CDR3 residues: CASSSWADRATEAFF. CDR3 nucleotide sequence: TGTGCCAGCAGTTCTTGGGCCGACAGAGCCACTGAAGCTTTCTTT.

This clone was counted only a few times. The gene calls are TRBV6-1 and TRBJ2-6; a weak D match, TRBD1 (5 bases). CDR3 length: 15 residues. Germline V gives CDR1 MNHNS, CDR2 SASEGT. V was cut by 5 bases and J by 4 bases, with 12 bases left in between. The CDR3: CASSLWTPGANVLTF. The DNA for the CDR3 is TGTGCCAGCAGTCTCTGGACACCCGGGGCCAACGTCCTGACTTTC.

The chain recombines TRBV2 with TRBJ2-7, with a weak D call TRBD2 (6 bases). This CDR3 is 15 amino acids long. Trimming took off 5 bases at V and 3 bases at J, with 17 bases between the two ends. Germline V gene sequence: CDR1 SNHLY, CDR2 FYNNEI. The CDR3: CASSSFGGGFYEQYV. The CDR3, as DNA: TGTGCCAGCAGTTCTTTTGGGGGAGGCTTCTACGAGCAGTACGTC.

This clone was seen a handful of times. This chain links TRBV7-2 with TRBJ1-6; D possibly corresponds to TRBD1 (5 bases). CDR1 SGHTA and CDR2 FQGNSA come from the germline V gene. The germline V and J ends were trimmed by 3 bases and 10 bases, with 13 bases remaining between them. The CDR3 is made up of 14 amino acids. The chain's CDR3 is CASSLAGWQSPLHF. The CDR3 DNA reads as TGTGCCAGCAGCTTGGCAGGGTGGCAGTCACCCCTCCACTTT.

The chain employs TRBV28 and TRBJ1-1; no clear D. The CDR3 has 15 amino acids. Germline lookup yields CDR1 MDHEN and CDR2 SYDVKM. Between the trimmed V and J ends, which lost 3 bases and 1 base, there was a span of 12 bases. DNA for the CDR3: TGTGCCAGCAGTTTTGGTAACGGGTGGAACACTGAAGCTTTCTTT. This translates into CASSFGNGWNTEAFF.

CDR3 region: CASSFEGQREQYF. The DNA of the CDR3 is TGCGCCAGCAGCTTTGAGGGACAGCGGGAGCAGTACTTC. The gene calls are TRBV5-1 and TRBJ2-5; D perhaps matches TRBD2 (8 bases). The CDR3 extends over 13 amino acids. Germline V gene sequence: CDR1 SGHRS, CDR2 YFSETQ. V shed 2 bases and J shed 11 bases, with 16 bases lying between them. The full variable domain, with the rest looked up from reference TRBV5-1 and TRBJ2-5, is KAGVTQTPRYLIKTRGQQVTLSCSPISGHRSVSWYQQTPGQGLQFLFEYFSETQRNKGNFPGRFSGRQFSNSRSEMNVSTLELGDSALYLCASSFEGQREQYFGPGTRLLVL.

The gene calls are TRBV18 and TRBJ1-2; 7 bases are shared with TRBD1. This CDR3 has 14 amino acids. CDR1 is KGHSH and CDR2 is LQKENI in the germline V gene. V shed 2 bases and J 4 bases; nucleotides not matched to a gene: 4. The CDR3 sequence is CASSPKGAGYGYTF. In nucleotides, the CDR3 is TGTGCCAGCTCACCAAAGGGGGCAGGCTATGGCTACACCTTC.

The V and J genes are TRBV7-6 and TRBJ2-6, with unresolved D. The germline CDR1 and CDR2 sequences are SGHVS and FNYEAQ. This CDR3 has 14 residues. V gave up 6 bases and J gave up 1 base, with 7 bases separating them. Here the CDR3 reads CASSPLSGANVLTF. The CDR3 region has the DNA TGTGCCAGCAGTCCACTTTCTGGGGCCAACGTCCTGACTTTC.

The rearrangement uses TRBV30 and TRBJ1-1, with D possibly matching TRBD1 (5 bases). CDR1 is GTSNPN and CDR2 is SVGIG in the germline V gene (reference sequence). Trimming removed 2 bases from V and 4 bases from J, with 11 bases in between. The CDR3 covers 13 residues. CDR3 in amino acids: CAWSRREGTEAFF. The CDR3 DNA is TGTGCCTGGAGTCGCAGGGAAGGCACTGAAGCTTTCTTT. Together with reference TRBV30 and TRBJ1-1, the CDR3 gives the full variable domain: SQTIHQWPATLVQPVGSPLSLECTVEGTSNPNLYWYRQAAGRGLQLLFYSVGIGQISSEVPQNLSASRPQDRQFILSSKKLLLSDSGFYLCAWSRREGTEAFFGQGTRLTVV.

The rearrangement uses TRBV5-4 and TRBJ2-5, with a tentative D call TRBD1 (6 bases). Between the trimmed V and J ends, which lost 4 bases and 2 bases, there was a span of 18 bases. The CDR3 runs 16 residues. CDR1 and CDR2 from the germline V gene are SGHNT and YYREEE (reference sequence). CDR3 residues: CASSPSGVLGQETQYF. DNA of the CDR3: TGTGCCAGCAGCCCGTCAGGGGTGCTTGGGCAAGAGACCCAGTACTTC.

V and J are TRBV2 and TRBJ2-5; 7 bases line up with TRBD2. Losses at the gene ends were 7 bases for V and 1 base for J; bases not matched to a gene: 15. This CDR3 contains 17 residues. Germline CDR1 reads SNHLY; CDR2 reads FYNNEI. The CDR3 region has the DNA TGTGCCAGCACGAACCGGAACCCGGGACTACCCCAAGAGACCCAGTACTTC. It yields the protein CASTNRNPGLPQETQYF. The variable domain in full, with the rest retrieved from reference TRBV2 and TRBJ2-5, is EPEVTQTPSHQVTQMGQEVILRCVPISNHLYFYWYRQILGQKVEFLVSFYNNEISEKSEIFDDQFSVERPDGSNFTLKIRSTKLEDSAMYFCASTNRNPGLPQETQYFGPGTRLLVL.

On this clone: Other DNA sequences in the same sample also yield this CDR3. The V gene is TRBV28, the J gene TRBJ1-2; perhaps TRBD1 as D (5 bases). Germline lookup yields CDR1 MDHEN and CDR2 SYDVKM. CDR3 length: 14 residues. Trimming removed 0 bases from V and 5 bases from J, with 10 bases in between. The CDR3, as DNA: TGTGCCAGCAGTTTATGGGGGCGCAGGTATGGCTACACCTTC. Protein product: CASSLWGRRYGYTF.

The gene calls are TRBV19 and TRBJ1-2; 7 bases line up with TRBD1. V dropped 8 bases and J dropped 5; count of bases not matched to a gene: 17. Looked up from germline, CDR1 is LNHDA and CDR2 is SQIVND (reference sequence). This CDR3 has 16 amino acids. CDR3 nucleotide sequence: TGTGCCAGTTCCTTTCCAGGGACAGACGGGCCTTATGGCTACACCTTC. The encoded protein is CASSFPGTDGPYGYTF.

This clone was observed once. The rearrangement joins TRBV25-1 to TRBJ2-1, with D tentatively TRBD1 (5 bases). Trimming cost V 4 bases and J 7 bases, with 14 bases left between them. CDR1 is MGHDK, CDR2 SYGVNS, per germline. This CDR3 is built from 14 residues. CDR3 nucleotides: TGTGCCAGCAGTGTGCAGGGTTCCTGGAATGAGCAGTTCTTC. Translation: CASSVQGSWNEQFF.

This clone has a handful of counts. The gene calls are TRBV28 and TRBJ1-5; 8 positions agree with TRBD1. The CDR3 runs to 12 residues. In germline, CDR1 is MDHEN, CDR2 SYDVKM. The junction had 8 bases not matched to a gene; V was cut back by 5 bases and J by 14 bases. This chain's CDR3 is CASSPGQGTKHF. CDR3 nucleotides: TGTGCCAGCAGTCCAGGACAGGGAACCAAGCATTTT. Full variable domain (missing parts from reference TRBV28 and TRBJ1-5): DVKVTQSSRYLVKRTGEKVFLECVQDMDHENMFWYRQDPGLGLRLIYFSYDVKMKEKGDIPEGYSVSREKKERFSLILESASTNQTSMYLCASSPGQGTKHFGDGTRLSIL.

The V and J genes are TRBV6-1 and TRBJ2-4; possibly TRBD2 for D (7 bases). The CDR3 spans 14 residues. Between the trimmed V and J ends, which lost 8 bases and 5 bases, there was a span of 16 bases. Germline CDR1 reads MNHNS; CDR2 reads SASEGT. The chain's CDR3 is CASVRRGRENIQYF. CDR3 in DNA: TGTGCCAGCGTCCGGAGGGGGAGGGAAAACATTCAGTACTTC.

V is TRBV18 and J is TRBJ1-5; TRBD1 matches 9 bases. V was clipped by 3 bases and J by 11 bases; unmatched bases: 11. There are 15 residues in the CDR3. The germline gives CDR1 KGHSH, CDR2 LQKENI. This CDR3 reads CASSPQQGAGEAQHF. DNA for the CDR3: TGTGCCAGCTCACCGCAACAGGGGGCGGGGGAGGCCCAGCATTTT.

V is TRBV6-1 and J is TRBJ1-1, with D hard to call. This CDR3 contains 14 residues. V lost 2 bases, J lost 2 bases, and 9 bases lay in between. Germline values: CDR1 MNHNS, CDR2 SASEGT. The CDR3 DNA reads TGTGCCAGCAGTGAACCCGGGAAAAACACTGAAGCTTTCTTT. Translation gives CASSEPGKNTEAFF.

This chain connects TRBV6-1 to TRBJ1-1, with D uncertain. V lost 2 bases, J lost 2 bases, and 9 bases lay in between. This CDR3 has 14 residues. Germline CDR1 and CDR2: MNHNS and SASEGT. CDR3 sequence reads: CASSEYRGNTEAFF. The CDR3 DNA is TGTGCCAGCAGTGAATATCGGGGTAACACTGAAGCTTTCTTT.

CDR3 coding DNA: TGTGCCAGCAGCCCTCTACAGGGTACCGTTAATGAAAAACTGTTTTTT. Its protein is CASSPLQGTVNEKLFF. This chain uses TRBV14 with TRBJ1-4; D is possibly TRBD1 (6 bases). The CDR3 spans 16 residues. Trimming pared 4 bases from V and 4 bases from J, leaving 16 bases between. Germline V lookup: CDR1 SGHDN, CDR2 FVKESK.